The 12 T cell receptor beta chains reported below all come from one sample, sequenced in a study of blood T cell repertoires in COVID-19. The table came from immunoSEQ multiplex PCR; TCRdb's copy has only in-frame clones and leaves some out. The profile covers about 150,000 clones, with roughly 89% appearing a single time and approximately 0.59% taken by the ten largest. Sequenced material: peripheral blood. The receptors were gathered from a man in his fifties or sixties with acute or convalescent COVID-19.

Of note for this clone: Other DNA sequences in the sample encode the same CDR3. The chain joins TRBV28 to TRBJ1-4, with 9 bases that match TRBD1. Trimming removed 4 bases from V and 8 bases from J; junction bases left unmatched: 8. Germline CDR1 reads MDHEN; CDR2 reads SYDVKM. CDR3 length: 15 amino acids. The CDR3 loop is CASSSPGTGNEKLFF. The CDR3 coding sequence is TGTGCCAGCAGTTCCCCCGGGACAGGGAACGAAAAACTGTTTTTT. Looking up the rest from reference TRBV28 and TRBJ1-4 gives the full variable domain: DVKVTQSSRYLVKRTGEKVFLECVQDMDHENMFWYRQDPGLGLRLIYFSYDVKMKEKGDIPEGYSVSREKKERFSLILESASTNQTSMYLCASSSPGTGNEKLFFGSGTQLSVL.

This clone was recorded once. The rearrangement joins TRBV18 to TRBJ2-2, with 9 bases matching TRBD2. In germline, CDR1 is KGHSH, CDR2 LQKENI. V lost 3 bases, J lost 0 bases, and 5 bases stayed unmatched. The CDR3 spans 17 residues. CDR3 nucleotide sequence: TGTGCCAGCTCACCCAGCGGGAGGCACGCGAACACCGGGGAGCTGTTTTTT. As protein: CASSPSGRHANTGELFF.

This chain links TRBV20-1 with TRBJ1-2; no clear D gene. From germline, CDR1 is DFQATT and CDR2 SNEGSKA (reference sequence). The V and J ends lost 8 bases and 6 bases respectively, with 4 bases between them. This CDR3 spans 8 amino acids. The CDR3 DNA sequence: TGCAGTCCAGATGGCTACACCTTC. It translates to CSPDGYTF.

The J gene is TRBJ2-3, the V gene TRBV3-1 (or the pseudogene TRBV3-2); 7 bases are a match to TRBD1. The CDR3 consists of 14 residues. Germline V gene data show CDR1 as LGHDT and CDR2 as YNNKEL (reference sequence). V dropped 3 bases and J dropped 5; count of bases not matched to a gene: 5. CDR3 region: CASSQRGGKDTQYF. The DNA of the CDR3 is TGTGCCAGCAGCCAGAGAGGGGGCAAAGATACGCAGTATTTT.

The chain has TRBV19 and TRBJ1-1; 9 bases map to TRBD1. The V segment lost 4 bases and the J segment 4 bases; nucleotides outside the gene matches: 10. The CDR3 has 16 amino acids. CDR1 and CDR2 (germline): LNHDA, SQIVND (reference sequence). The CDR3 DNA sequence: TGTGCCAGTAGTAACCTGAAGGGACAGGGTCCCACTGAAGCTTTCTTT. Protein product: CASSNLKGQGPTEAFF.

The chain has TRBV2 and TRBJ2-5; D is possibly TRBD2 (5 bases). Per germline, CDR1 SNHLY and CDR2 FYNNEI. V lost 5 bases and J 2 bases, leaving 9 bases between the germline ends. The CDR3 loop spans 13 amino acids. Written as DNA, the CDR3 is TGTGCCAGCAGTCGTGGACTGCAAGAGACCCAGTACTTC. The encoded protein is CASSRGLQETQYF.

The chain recombines TRBV19 with TRBJ1-2; D unclear. The CDR3 spans 12 residues. CDR1 is LNHDA, CDR2 SQIVND, per germline (reference sequence). Trimming took off 8 bases at V and 4 bases at J, with 11 bases between the two ends. CDR3 residues: CASAIGAYGYTF. The CDR3 coding sequence is TGTGCCAGTGCTATCGGAGCCTATGGCTACACCTTC.

This chain uses TRBV19 with TRBJ1-2; TRBD1 matches at 9 bases. The CDR3 spans 14 residues. Trimming took 6 bases from V and 4 from J; bases not matched to a gene: 6. Germline assignment: CDR1 LNHDA and CDR2 SQIVND (reference sequence). In DNA, the CDR3 is TGTGCCAGTAGCGGGACAGGGTACGGCTATGGCTACACCTTC. Its translation is CASSGTGYGYGYTF.

This chain joins TRBV15 and TRBJ1-5; D may be TRBD1 (5 bases). The length of the CDR3 is 16 residues. From germline, CDR1 is LNHNV and CDR2 YYDKDF (reference sequence). Trimming left V 5 bases short and J 2 bases short, with 16 bases between. CDR3 amino acids: CATSAEGRGRNQPQHF. CDR3 bases: TGTGCCACCAGCGCCGAGGGGAGGGGCCGCAATCAGCCCCAGCATTTT.

The chain combines TRBV7-2 with TRBJ1-1, with TRBD1 matching 8 bases. The trim removed 5 bases at V and 0 bases at J, leaving 8 bases unmatched. Germline CDR1 and CDR2: SGHTA and FQGNSA. CDR3 length equals 16 residues. The CDR3 region has the DNA TGTGCCAGCAGCCTTCGGACAGGGCCTATGAACACTGAAGCTTTCTTT. Translation gives CASSLRTGPMNTEAFF.

About this clone itself: This sample also contains other DNA sequences that code for the same CDR3. The J gene is TRBJ1-2, the V gene TRBV18; 9 positions agree with TRBD1. Germline CDR1 is KGHSH and CDR2 is LQKENI. V lost 3 bases and J lost 4; bases outside the gene matches: 3. The CDR3 has 14 amino acids. CDR3 region: CASSPTDRGYGYTF. The CDR3 DNA reads TGTGCCAGCTCACCTACGGACAGGGGCTATGGCTACACCTTC.

CDR3 in amino acids: CASSQAGLGRSPLHF. The CDR3 nucleotides are TGCGCCAGCAGCCAAGCAGGGTTGGGGCGTTCACCCCTCCACTTT. The rearrangement joins TRBV4-1 to TRBJ1-6; tentatively, D is TRBD1 (5 bases). Trimming took off 1 base at V and 9 bases at J, with 13 bases between the two ends. The CDR3 extends over 15 amino acids. Germline V CDR1 and CDR2: MGHRA, YSYEKL.